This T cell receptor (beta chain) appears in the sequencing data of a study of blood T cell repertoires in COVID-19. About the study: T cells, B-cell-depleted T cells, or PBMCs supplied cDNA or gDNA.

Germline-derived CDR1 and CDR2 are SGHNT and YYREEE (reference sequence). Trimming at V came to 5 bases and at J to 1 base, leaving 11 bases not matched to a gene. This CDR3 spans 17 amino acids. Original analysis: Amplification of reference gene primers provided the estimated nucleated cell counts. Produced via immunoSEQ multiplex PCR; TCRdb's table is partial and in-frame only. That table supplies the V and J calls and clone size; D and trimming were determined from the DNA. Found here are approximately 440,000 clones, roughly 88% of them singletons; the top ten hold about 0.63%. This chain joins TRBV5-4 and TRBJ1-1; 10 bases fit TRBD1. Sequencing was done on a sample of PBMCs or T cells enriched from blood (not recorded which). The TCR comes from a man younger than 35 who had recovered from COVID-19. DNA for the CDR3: TGTGCCAGCAGTACTGCTAGGGACAGGGGTAAGAACACTGAAGCTTTCTTT. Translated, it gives CASSTARDRGKNTEAFF. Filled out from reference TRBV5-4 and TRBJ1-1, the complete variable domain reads ETGVTQSPTHLIKTRGQQVTLRCSSQSGHNTVSWYQQALGQGPQFIFQYYREEENGRGNFPPRFSGLQFPNYSSELNVNALELDDSALYLCASSTARDRGKNTEAFFGQGTRLTVV.